Shown below are 20 T cell receptor beta chains from a single sample sequenced in a study of post-analysis software for immune sequencing data. Study results and caveats: TRBV5-6, TRBV5-1 and TRBV20-1 were among five TRBV segments more frequent in patients than controls.

No antigen is known for these receptors. Unique molecular identifiers featured in each of the TCR beta cDNA libraries. TCRdb redid the calling of the PCR reads with MiXCR, one entry per CDR3 protein. The repertoire holds roughly 870,000 distinct CDR3 sequences, with about 50% as singletons. Material: blood. Receptors originate from a girl aged 5-17 years with multiple sclerosis.

J is TRBJ2-1 and V is TRBV20-1; 14 bases agree with TRBD2. Per germline, CDR1 DFQATT and CDR2 SNEGSKA (reference sequence). V shed 3 bases and J 8 bases; nucleotides not matched to a gene: 3. This CDR3 has 14 amino acids. The CDR3 sequence: CSARTSGRGHEQFF. The CDR3 DNA reads as TGCAGTGCTAGGACTAGCGGGAGGGGACATGAGCAGTTCTTC.

This clonotype was observed a few times. The CDR3 loop reads CASSHNPMTGSYYGYTF. CDR3 in DNA: TGCGCCAGCAGCCACAATCCAATGACAGGGTCATACTATGGCTACACCTTC. The chain recombines TRBV5-1 with TRBJ1-2; TRBD1 agrees at 7 bases. V shed 4 bases and J 3 bases; nucleotides not matched to a gene: 15. Germline lookup yields CDR1 SGHRS and CDR2 YFSETQ. This CDR3 is built from 17 residues. Full variable domain (missing parts from reference TRBV5-1 and TRBJ1-2): KAGVTQTPRYLIKTRGQQVTLSCSPISGHRSVSWYQQTPGQGLQFLFEYFSETQRNKGNFPGRFSGRQFSNSRSEMNVSTLELGDSALYLCASSHNPMTGSYYGYTFGSGTRLTVV.

This clonotype was observed a few times. The V and J genes are TRBV5-1 and TRBJ2-7, with D tentatively TRBD1 or TRBD2 (5 bases each). V gave up 4 bases and J gave up 2 bases, with 16 bases separating them. CDR1 is SGHRS and CDR2 is YFSETQ in the germline V gene. The CDR3 covers 15 residues. The CDR3 DNA is TGCGCCAGCAGCGGACGTTCGCAGGGACCCTACGAGCAGTACTTC. This encodes CASSGRSQGPYEQYF.

This clonotype came up once. This chain connects TRBV24-1 to TRBJ1-3, with D perhaps TRBD1 (5 bases). This CDR3 is 12 amino acids long. Germline V CDR1 and CDR2: KGHDR, SFDVKD. Trimming stripped 4 bases from V and 15 bases from J, with 15 bases between. The CDR3 protein is CATSDAGTPRYF. CDR3 in DNA: TGTGCCACCAGTGACGCCGGGACCCCGAGATATTTT.

The chain carries TRBV6-4 and TRBJ2-5; TRBD2 matches 12 bases. J was trimmed by 1 base and V by 0 bases; bases with no gene match: 6. The CDR3 contains 18 residues. Germline-derived CDR1 and CDR2 are MRHNA and SNTAGT. The DNA of the CDR3 is TGTGCCAGCAGTGACTCATCCGGACTAGCGGGGTCCCAAGAGACCCAGTACTTC. As protein: CASSDSSGLAGSQETQYF.

The chain couples TRBV25-1 to TRBJ2-7; no reliable D call. The ends were cut back, 9 bases at V and 3 bases at J, with 15 bases in the middle. CDR1 and CDR2 (germline): MGHDK, SYGVNS. The CDR3 spans 13 residues. In nucleotides, the CDR3 is TGTGCCAGTCTTGACCACCGATTCTACGAGCAGTACTTC. Translated, it gives CASLDHRFYEQYF.

V usage is TRBV5-1 and J usage is TRBJ2-5; D is ambiguous. Germline V lookup: CDR1 SGHRS, CDR2 YFSETQ. Trimming cost V 1 base and J 1 base, with 11 bases left between them. This CDR3 has 15 residues. The CDR3 DNA sequence: TGCGCCAGCAGCTTGATTCTGGGTCCCCAAGAGACCCAGTACTTC. Its protein is CASSLILGPQETQYF.

The rearrangement links TRBV12-3 or TRBV12-4 to TRBJ2-1, with 10 bases aligning to TRBD2. Unmatched junction bases numbered 4, after V lost 5 bases and J lost 3 bases. This CDR3 has 15 residues. This CDR3 is CASSGLAVNYNEQFF. CDR3 coding DNA: TGTGCCAGCAGTGGACTAGCGGTGAACTACAATGAGCAGTTCTTC.

The chain links TRBV6-2 or TRBV6-3 to TRBJ2-5; either TRBD1 or TRBD2 may supply D (6 bases each). The DNA end is a closer match to TRBJ2-7, so the J assignment may be wrong. This CDR3 contains 14 residues. In germline, CDR1 is MNHEY, CDR2 SVGEGT. The CDR3 sequence: CASSYEGDFHEQYF. Here the CDR3 DNA reads TGTGCCAGCAGTTACGAGGGGGACTTCCACGAGCAGTACTTC.

The chain joins TRBV20-1 to TRBJ2-1; TRBD2 aligns across 16 bases. In germline, CDR1 is DFQATT, CDR2 SNEGSKA (reference sequence). Trimming took 4 bases from V and 8 from J; bases not matched to a gene: 11. The CDR3 loop spans 17 amino acids. CDR3 loop: CSATGLAGGMNKDEQFF. Here the CDR3 DNA reads TGCAGTGCTACGGGACTAGCGGGAGGGATGAATAAGGATGAGCAGTTCTTC.

This clonotype showed up just a few times. The chain combines TRBV5-1 with TRBJ1-1; 7 nucleotides match TRBD1. The germline V gene has CDR1 SGHRS and CDR2 YFSETQ. The CDR3 is 15 amino acids. Trimming took 0 bases from V and 2 from J; bases not matched to a gene: 4. CDR3 residues: CASSLAQGGNTEAFF. The CDR3, as DNA: TGCGCCAGCAGCTTGGCCCAGGGGGGTAACACTGAAGCTTTCTTT. The variable domain in full, completed from reference TRBV5-1 and TRBJ1-1, reads KAGVTQTPRYLIKTRGQQVTLSCSPISGHRSVSWYQQTPGQGLQFLFEYFSETQRNKGNFPGRFSGRQFSNSRSEMNVSTLELGDSALYLCASSLAQGGNTEAFFGQGTRLTVV.

This clonotype has a handful of counts. This chain uses TRBV7-2 with TRBJ1-6; 7 bases fit TRBD1. CDR1 is SGHTA, CDR2 FQGNSA, per germline. After removal of 1 base from V and 11 bases from J, the junction contained 8 bases not matched to a gene. This CDR3 has 15 residues. The CDR3 nucleotides read TGTGCCAGCAGCTTAGTAAAGGGGGCGACGCCACCCCTCCACTTT. It yields the protein CASSLVKGATPPLHF.

The rearrangement joins TRBV29-1 to TRBJ1-2; perhaps TRBD1 as D (5 bases). The CDR3 totals 14 residues. Looked up from germline, CDR1 is SQVTM and CDR2 is ANQGSEA. Trimming pared 5 bases from V and 6 bases from J, leaving 19 bases between. CDR3 loop: CSVRKGPPKDGYTF. The CDR3 nucleotides read TGCAGCGTTAGGAAGGGACCCCCGAAGGATGGCTACACCTTC.

The rearrangement uses TRBV29-1 and TRBJ2-4; D remains unclear. TRBJ2-5 explains the end of the DNA better; the J call may be wrong. The CDR3 totals 13 residues. Germline CDR1 is SQVTM and CDR2 is ANQGSEA. The CDR3 here is CSAGPRTQETQYF. CDR3 sequence (DNA): TGCAGCGCCGGGCCTCGGACGCAAGAGACCCAGTACTTC.

The chain joins TRBV7-3 to TRBJ2-5; D is unclear. This CDR3 has 15 residues. Germline V lookup: CDR1 SGHTA, CDR2 FQGTGA. V dropped 5 bases and J dropped 5 bases, with 18 bases sitting between them. DNA of the CDR3: TGTGCCAGCAGCCAAGGCGAATATTCCTGGGAGACCCAGTACTTC. It specifies CASSQGEYSWETQYF.

This clonotype occurred a few times. The V and J genes are TRBV10-2 and TRBJ2-4; 10 bases align to TRBD2. The J call could be wrong; TRBJ2-7 is a better fit for the DNA end. From germline, CDR1 is WSHSY and CDR2 SAAADI. The CDR3 is 16 residues long. CDR3 sequence: CASRQSLAGAPYEQYF. Written as DNA, the CDR3 is TGCGCCAGCAGACAGTCTCTAGCGGGGGCCCCCTACGAGCAGTACTTC.

This clonotype was detected only once. The chain links TRBV5-1 to TRBJ2-1; 7 bases fit TRBD1. Trimming took 4 bases from V and 1 from J; bases not matched to a gene: 8. The CDR3 is made up of 16 amino acids. Germline V gene data show CDR1 as SGHRS and CDR2 as YFSETQ. The DNA of the CDR3 is TGCGCCAGCAGCAAGGGACAGACGTCTTCCTACAATGAGCAGTTCTTC. Translating gives CASSKGQTSSYNEQFF.

The rearrangement joins TRBV12-3 or TRBV12-4 to TRBJ2-1, with 10 nucleotides matching TRBD2. This CDR3 is built from 16 residues. V was pared by 6 bases and J by 6 bases, with 11 bases of the junction left unmatched. The CDR3 region has the DNA TGTGCCAGCAGCCCCCCGATTGCTAGCGGGAGCAATGAGCAGTTCTTC. Its protein is CASSPPIASGSNEQFF.

V is TRBV5-1 and J is TRBJ2-7, with 11 bases identical to TRBD2. V shed 4 bases, J shed 0 bases, and the junction held 6 bases outside the gene matches. This CDR3 region has 16 residues. In germline, CDR1 is SGHRS, CDR2 YFSETQ. The CDR3 loop reads CASSHSGGAFSYEQYF. CDR3 in DNA: TGCGCCAGCAGCCATAGCGGGGGGGCGTTCTCCTACGAGCAGTACTTC.

Comments on this clonotype: The conserved phenylalanine or tryptophan is not found at the CDR3 terminus, so this likely reflects a read error. The V call is TRBV10-3, the J call TRBJ1-5; 8 bases fit TRBD1. The CDR3 runs 15 residues. Germline V gene lookup returns CDR1 ENHRY and CDR2 SYGVKD. With 2 bases clipped from V and 4 bases from J, the junction kept 4 bases outside the gene matches. CDR3: CAISEGTGLNQPQHC. As DNA, the CDR3 is TGTGCCATCAGTGAGGGGACAGGCCTAAATCAGCCCCAGCATTGT.